This TCR beta chain was retrieved from a study of T-cell memory formation after mild COVID-19. The CDR3 consists of 14 residues. Trimming took 5 bases from V and 5 from J; bases not matched to a gene: 6. Germline values: CDR1 SGHRS, CDR2 YFSETQ. TCRdb itself ran the 5' RACE reads through MiXCR, one entry per CDR3 protein. The repertoire holds roughly 160,000 distinct CDR3 sequences, 11% seen once, with less than 4% in the top ten. The V call is TRBV5-1, the J call TRBJ2-5, with 10 bases matching TRBD1. Material: PBMCs or a T cell subset sorted from them (not recorded which). The sequence came from a man aged 18 to 29 who had mild COVID-19 (a few samples of this study predate the infection). Cell type and time point are not known. This chain's CDR3 is CASRTGQGMETQYF. CDR3 DNA: TGCGCCAGCAGAACGGGACAGGGGATGGAGACCCAGTACTTC.